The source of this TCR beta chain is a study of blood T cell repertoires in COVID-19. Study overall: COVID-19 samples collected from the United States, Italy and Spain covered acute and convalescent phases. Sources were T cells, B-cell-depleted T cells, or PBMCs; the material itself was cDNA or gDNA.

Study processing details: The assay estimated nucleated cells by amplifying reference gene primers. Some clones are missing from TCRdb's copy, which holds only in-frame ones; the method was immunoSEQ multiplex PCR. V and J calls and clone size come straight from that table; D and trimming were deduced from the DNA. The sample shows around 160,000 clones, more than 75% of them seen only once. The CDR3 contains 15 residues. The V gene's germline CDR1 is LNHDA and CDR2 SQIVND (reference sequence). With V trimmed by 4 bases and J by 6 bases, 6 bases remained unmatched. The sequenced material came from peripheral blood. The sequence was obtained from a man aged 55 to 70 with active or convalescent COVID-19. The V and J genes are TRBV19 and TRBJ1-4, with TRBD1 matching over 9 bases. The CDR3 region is CASSNTGGAHEKLFF. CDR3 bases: TGTGCCAGTAGTAACACAGGGGGCGCGCATGAAAAACTGTTTTTT. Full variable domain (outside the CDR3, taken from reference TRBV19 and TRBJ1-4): DGGITQSPKYLFRKEGQNVTLSCEQNLNHDAMYWYRQDPGQGLRLIYYSQIVNDFQKGDIAEGYSVSREKKESFPLTVTSAQKNPTAFYLCASSNTGGAHEKLFFGSGTQLSVL.